Listed here are 15 T cell receptor beta chains from one sample, sequenced in a study of blood T cells in healthy people across ages. Through a sample-barcoded 5' primer and a J-beta primer mix, a second PCR was run for about 6 to 12 cycles. TCRdb re-analysed the 5' RACE reads in MiXCR, keeping a single row per CDR3 protein. The repertoire includes roughly 1.4 million distinct CDR3 sequences, approximately 59% of them detected once, and over 5% sits in the top ten. The sample taken for sequencing was blood. The receptors stem from a young man in good health.

Only a few counts were recorded for this clonotype. V usage is TRBV4-1 and J usage is TRBJ2-1, with 13 nucleotides matching TRBD2. This CDR3 has 15 residues. The J segment lost 4 bases and the V segment lost 6 bases, leaving 3 bases of the junction unmatched. The germline V gene encodes CDR1 MGHRA and CDR2 YSYEKL. The CDR3 loop is CASRPTSGGYNEQFF. The CDR3 nucleotides are TGCGCCAGCAGACCGACTAGCGGGGGGTACAATGAGCAGTTCTTC.

This clonotype was counted a few times. V gene TRBV6-2 or TRBV6-3 combines with J gene TRBJ2-3; 9 bases agree with TRBD2. With V trimmed by 7 bases and J by 2 bases, 10 bases remained unmatched. The CDR3 is 16 residues long. CDR1 and CDR2 from the germline V gene are MNHEY and SVGEGT. The CDR3 loop is CASNIAGDAPTDTQYF. In nucleotides, the CDR3 is TGTGCCAGCAATATAGCGGGAGACGCCCCCACAGATACGCAGTATTTT.

The gene calls are TRBV14 and TRBJ2-2, with 9 bases identical to TRBD1. Per germline, CDR1 SGHDN and CDR2 FVKESK. The CDR3 totals 16 residues. The J segment lost 3 bases and the V segment lost 4 bases, leaving 6 bases of the junction unmatched. CDR3 residues: CASSLTRTGDTGELFF. CDR3 in DNA: TGTGCCAGCAGCCTAACCAGGACAGGGGACACCGGGGAGCTGTTTTTT.

The chain is built from TRBV27 and TRBJ2-3; D not certain. V dropped 6 bases and J dropped 4 bases, with 20 bases sitting between them. The CDR3 loop spans 16 amino acids. The germline V gene has CDR1 MNHEY and CDR2 SMNVEV (reference sequence). The CDR3: CASSFVPVAVPDTQYF. The CDR3 nucleotides read TGTGCCAGCAGCTTCGTGCCCGTGGCGGTCCCAGATACGCAGTATTTT.

The V and J genes are TRBV20-1 and TRBJ2-2; 8 nucleotides line up with TRBD2. Germline lookup yields CDR1 DFQATT and CDR2 SNEGSKA (reference sequence). This CDR3 is 16 amino acids long. J lost 6 bases, V lost 0 bases, and 9 bases had no gene match. Written as DNA, the CDR3 is TGCAGTGCTAGAGATCACGGCCTAGCGGGCGCCGGGGAGCTGTTTTTT. It is translated as CSARDHGLAGAGELFF.

This clonotype was observed a handful of times. V usage is TRBV7-2 and J usage is TRBJ1-2; D not resolved. The germline gives CDR1 SGHTA, CDR2 FQGNSA. The V end lost 3 bases, the J end lost 8 bases, and 22 bases lay between the germline ends. This CDR3 contains 16 residues. The DNA for the CDR3 is TGTGCCAGCAGCTTGCCCTCTCGGACCGAACTGGGGGGCTACACCTTC. Encoded protein: CASSLPSRTELGGYTF.

There are a few counts of this clonotype. V and J are TRBV12-3 or TRBV12-4 and TRBJ2-2; no clear D gene. There are 13 residues in the CDR3. V lost 0 bases, J lost 6 bases, and 5 bases lay in between. The CDR3 bases are TGTGCCAGCAGTTTAGCCGGGTCCGGGGAGCTGTTTTTT. This translates into CASSLAGSGELFF.

J is TRBJ2-1 and V is TRBV3-1; TRBD2 aligns across 11 bases. This CDR3 has 16 amino acids. Trimming removed 3 bases from V and 7 bases from J; junction bases left unmatched: 8. Germline V CDR1 and CDR2: LGHDT, YNNKEL (reference sequence). The chain's CDR3 is CASSHVIAGGLNEQFF. Here the CDR3 DNA reads TGTGCCAGCAGCCACGTTATAGCGGGAGGGCTGAATGAGCAGTTCTTC.

The rearrangement uses TRBV5-1 and TRBJ2-1; D assignment may be TRBD1 or TRBD2 (5 bases each). Germline values: CDR1 SGHRS, CDR2 YFSETQ. Trimming removed 2 bases from V and 6 bases from J, with 12 bases in between. The CDR3 consists of 14 residues. CDR3 protein: CASSLTAGSNEQFF. The CDR3 region has the DNA TGCGCCAGCAGCTTAACGGCAGGGAGCAATGAGCAGTTCTTC.

The J gene is TRBJ2-1, the V gene TRBV4-3; D gene ambiguous. The germline V gene has CDR1 LGHNA and CDR2 YSLEER. The CDR3 is made up of 15 amino acids. V was trimmed by 3 bases and J by 6 bases, leaving 15 bases between them. The CDR3 region is CASSQFGRARNEQFF. Here the CDR3 DNA reads TGCGCCAGCAGCCAGTTTGGAAGGGCGCGCAATGAGCAGTTCTTC.

The chain joins TRBV5-6 to TRBJ2-1, with 7 bases identical to TRBD1. This CDR3 region has 15 residues. The trim removed 4 bases at V and 8 bases at J, leaving 12 bases unmatched. CDR1 is SGHDT, CDR2 YYEEEE, per germline. CDR3 in amino acids: CASSATGFGVDEQFF. The CDR3 DNA reads TGTGCCAGCAGCGCGACAGGGTTTGGGGTCGATGAGCAGTTCTTC. The full variable domain, in which reference TRBV5-6 and TRBJ2-1 provide the parts outside the CDR3, is DAGVTQSPTHLIKTRGQQVTLRCSPKSGHDTVSWYQQALGQGPQFIFQYYEEEERQRGNFPDRFSGHQFPNYSSELNVNALLLGDSALYLCASSATGFGVDEQFFGPGTRLTVL.

J is TRBJ2-1 and V is TRBV12-3 or TRBV12-4, with 8 bases fitting TRBD2. The CDR3 is 15 residues long. J lost 0 bases, V lost 6 bases, and 4 bases had no gene match. DNA for the CDR3: TGTGCCAGCAGGCGAAGCGGGGGCTCCTACAATGAGCAGTTCTTC. As protein: CASRRSGGSYNEQFF.

Remarks on this clonotype: This may come from a read error, since a much larger clone is one base off. The rearrangement uses TRBV10-3 and TRBJ2-4; unclear D gene. The J call may be in error: the DNA end matches TRBJ2-7 better. The CDR3 sequence is 11 residues long. Germline V lookup: CDR1 ENHRY, CDR2 SYGVKD. The CDR3 DNA sequence: TGTGCCATCAGTGGGGCCTACGAGCAGTACTTC. Its translation: CAISGAYEQYF.

This clonotype was seen a handful of times. The J gene is TRBJ2-1, the V gene TRBV29-1, with TRBD2 matching over 12 bases. CDR1 is SQVTM, CDR2 ANQGSEA, per germline. The J segment lost 6 bases and the V segment lost 6 bases, leaving 9 bases of the junction unmatched. CDR3 size: 15 residues. The CDR3 DNA reads as TGCAGCGTAAAACGGACTAGCGGGGAACCCAATGAGCAGTTCTTC. Amino acids: CSVKRTSGEPNEQFF.

This sequence joins TRBV7-6 and TRBJ2-2; D gene ambiguous. This CDR3 spans 12 amino acids. V lost 4 bases to trimming and J lost 7 bases, with 7 bases between them. The germline V gene encodes CDR1 SGHVS and CDR2 FNYEAQ. The CDR3 is CASSYQIGELFF. CDR3 sequence (DNA): TGTGCCAGCAGCTATCAAATCGGGGAGCTGTTTTTT. The complete variable domain, with remaining parts taken from reference TRBV7-6 and TRBJ2-2, reads GAGVSQSPRYKVTKRGQDVALRCDPISGHVSLYWYRQALGQGPEFLTYFNYEAQQDKSGLPNDRFSAERPEGSISTLTIQRTEQRDSAMYRCASSYQIGELFFGEGSRLTVL.